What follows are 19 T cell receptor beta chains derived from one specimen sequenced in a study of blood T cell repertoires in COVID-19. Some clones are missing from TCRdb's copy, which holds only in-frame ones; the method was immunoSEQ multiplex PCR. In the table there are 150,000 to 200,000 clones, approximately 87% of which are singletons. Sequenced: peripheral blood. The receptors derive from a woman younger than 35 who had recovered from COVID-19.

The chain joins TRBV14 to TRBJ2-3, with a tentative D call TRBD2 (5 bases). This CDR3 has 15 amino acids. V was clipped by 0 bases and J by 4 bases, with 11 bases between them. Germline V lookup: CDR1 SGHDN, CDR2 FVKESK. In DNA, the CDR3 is TGTGCCAGCAGCCAAGATATGCTAGCCCCAGATACGCAGTATTTT. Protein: CASSQDMLAPDTQYF. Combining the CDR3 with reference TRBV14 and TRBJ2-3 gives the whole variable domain EAGVTQFPSHSVIEKGQTVTLRCDPISGHDNLYWYRRVMGKEIKFLLHFVKESKQDESGMPNNRFLAERTGGTYSTLKVQPAELEDSGVYFCASSQDMLAPDTQYFGPGTRLTVL.

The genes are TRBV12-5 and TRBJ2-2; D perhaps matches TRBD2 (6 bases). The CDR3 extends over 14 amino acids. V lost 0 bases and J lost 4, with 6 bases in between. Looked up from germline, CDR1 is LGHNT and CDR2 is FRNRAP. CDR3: CASGLVGSTGELFF. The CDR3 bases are TGTGCTAGTGGTTTGGTCGGGAGCACCGGGGAGCTGTTTTTT.

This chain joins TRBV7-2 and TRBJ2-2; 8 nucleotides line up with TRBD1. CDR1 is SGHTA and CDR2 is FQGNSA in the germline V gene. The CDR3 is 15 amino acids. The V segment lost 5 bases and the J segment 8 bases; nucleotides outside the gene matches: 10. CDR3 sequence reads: CASSDRQGRSGELFF. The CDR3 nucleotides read TGTGCCAGCAGCGACCGACAGGGGCGCTCGGGGGAGCTGTTTTTT.

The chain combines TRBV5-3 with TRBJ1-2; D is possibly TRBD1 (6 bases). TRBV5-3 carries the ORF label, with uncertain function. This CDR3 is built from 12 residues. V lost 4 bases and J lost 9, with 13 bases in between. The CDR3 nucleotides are TGTGCCAGAAGCACCACAGGGAATAGCTACACCTTC. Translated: CARSTTGNSYTF.

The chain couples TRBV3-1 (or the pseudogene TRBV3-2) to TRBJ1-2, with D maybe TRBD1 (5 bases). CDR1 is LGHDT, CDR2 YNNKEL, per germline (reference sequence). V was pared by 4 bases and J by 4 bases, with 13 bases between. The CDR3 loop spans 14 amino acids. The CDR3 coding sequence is TGTGCCAGCAGCCCCAGGGCTCCGTTCTATGGCTACACCTTC. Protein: CASSPRAPFYGYTF.

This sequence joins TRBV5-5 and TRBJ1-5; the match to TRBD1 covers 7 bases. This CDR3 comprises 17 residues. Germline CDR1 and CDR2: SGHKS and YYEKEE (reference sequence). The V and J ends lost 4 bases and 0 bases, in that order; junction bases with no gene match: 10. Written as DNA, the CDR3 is TGTGCCAGCAGCAGGGGACAGTTGGATTTTAGCAATCAGCCCCAGCATTTT. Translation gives CASSRGQLDFSNQPQHF. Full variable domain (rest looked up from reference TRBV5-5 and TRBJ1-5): DAGVTQSPTHLIKTRGQQVTLRCSPISGHKSVSWYQQVLGQGPQFIFQYYEKEERGRGNFPDRFSARQFPNYSSELNVNALLLGDSALYLCASSRGQLDFSNQPQHFGDGTRLSIL.

The CDR3 loop reads CASSFAGNEKLFF. CDR3 sequence (DNA): TGTGCCAGCAGCTTCGCGGGTAACGAAAAACTGTTTTTT. This sequence joins TRBV5-4 and TRBJ1-4; D not resolved. The CDR3 spans 13 residues. CDR1 and CDR2 from the germline V gene are SGHNT and YYREEE (reference sequence). V shed 2 bases and J shed 8 bases, with 10 bases lying between them. Full variable domain (missing parts from reference TRBV5-4 and TRBJ1-4): ETGVTQSPTHLIKTRGQQVTLRCSSQSGHNTVSWYQQALGQGPQFIFQYYREEENGRGNFPPRFSGLQFPNYSSELNVNALELDDSALYLCASSFAGNEKLFFGSGTQLSVL.

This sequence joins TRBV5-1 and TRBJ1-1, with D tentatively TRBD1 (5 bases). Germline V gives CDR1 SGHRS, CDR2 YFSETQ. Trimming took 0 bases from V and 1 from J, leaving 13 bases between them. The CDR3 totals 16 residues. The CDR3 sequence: CASSLAYLGANTEAFF. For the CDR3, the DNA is TGCGCCAGCAGCTTGGCTTACCTTGGGGCGAACACTGAAGCTTTCTTT.

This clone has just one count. CDR3 protein: CASSHPDRGRSPLHF. The CDR3 nucleotides read TGTGCCAGTAGCCACCCGGACAGGGGGCGGTCACCCCTCCACTTT. This chain uses TRBV19 with TRBJ1-6; 11 nucleotides align to TRBD1. This CDR3 contains 15 residues. CDR1 is LNHDA and CDR2 is SQIVND in the germline V gene (reference sequence). Unmatched junction bases numbered 8, after V lost 6 bases and J lost 10 bases.

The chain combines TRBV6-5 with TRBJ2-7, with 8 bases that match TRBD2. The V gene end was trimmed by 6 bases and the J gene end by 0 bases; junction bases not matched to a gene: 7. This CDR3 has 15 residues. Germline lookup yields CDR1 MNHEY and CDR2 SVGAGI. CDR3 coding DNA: TGTGCCAGCAGACCTAGCGGGCGCAGCTCCTACGAGCAGTACTTC. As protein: CASRPSGRSSYEQYF.

The CDR3 sequence is CASSVLDNPFYNEQFF. Here the CDR3 DNA reads TGTGCCAGCAGCGTACTCGACAATCCGTTTTACAATGAGCAGTTCTTC. This rearrangement joins TRBV9 to TRBJ2-1; D gene ambiguous. Trimming took 1 base from V and 4 from J, leaving 15 bases between them. Germline V gene lookup returns CDR1 SGDLS and CDR2 YYNGEE. The CDR3 sequence is 16 residues long.

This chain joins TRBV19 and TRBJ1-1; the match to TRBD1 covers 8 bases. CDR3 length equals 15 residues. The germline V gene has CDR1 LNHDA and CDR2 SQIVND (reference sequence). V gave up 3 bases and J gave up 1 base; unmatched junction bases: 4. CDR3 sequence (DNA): TGTGCCAGTAGTATCGGACAGGGACGGAACACTGAAGCTTTCTTT. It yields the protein CASSIGQGRNTEAFF.

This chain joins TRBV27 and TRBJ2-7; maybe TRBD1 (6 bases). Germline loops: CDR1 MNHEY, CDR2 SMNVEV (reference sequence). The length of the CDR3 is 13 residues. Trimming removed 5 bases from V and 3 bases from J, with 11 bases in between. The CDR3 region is CASSPRDNYEQYF. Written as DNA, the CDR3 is TGTGCCAGCAGTCCGAGGGACAACTACGAGCAGTACTTC.

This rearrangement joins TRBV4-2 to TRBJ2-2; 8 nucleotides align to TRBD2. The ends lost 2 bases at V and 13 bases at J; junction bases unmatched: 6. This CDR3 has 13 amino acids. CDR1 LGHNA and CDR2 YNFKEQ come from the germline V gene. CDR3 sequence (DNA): TGTGCCAGCAGCCAATCGGCGGCGGGAGGGCTGTTTTTT. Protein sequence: CASSQSAAGGLFF.

DNA for the CDR3: TGCGCCAGCAGCTTGCTTCAGGATCTCACCGGGGAGCTGTTTTTT. Encoded protein: CASSLLQDLTGELFF. The chain is built from TRBV5-1 and TRBJ2-2, with D unresolved. The germline V gene has CDR1 SGHRS and CDR2 YFSETQ. V was pared by 1 base and J by 4 bases, with 11 bases between. CDR3 length: 15 amino acids.

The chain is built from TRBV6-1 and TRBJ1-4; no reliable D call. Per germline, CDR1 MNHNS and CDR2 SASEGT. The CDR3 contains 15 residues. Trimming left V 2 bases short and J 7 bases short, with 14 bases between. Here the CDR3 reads CASSESMDGSEKLFF. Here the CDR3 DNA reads TGTGCCAGCAGTGAATCCATGGATGGGAGTGAAAAACTGTTTTTT.

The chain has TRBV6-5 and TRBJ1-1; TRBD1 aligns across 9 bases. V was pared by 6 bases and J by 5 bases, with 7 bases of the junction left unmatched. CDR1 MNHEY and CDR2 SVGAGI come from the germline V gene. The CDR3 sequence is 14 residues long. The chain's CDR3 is CASSPTTGGTEAFF. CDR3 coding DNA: TGTGCCAGCAGCCCCACGACAGGGGGAACTGAAGCTTTCTTT.

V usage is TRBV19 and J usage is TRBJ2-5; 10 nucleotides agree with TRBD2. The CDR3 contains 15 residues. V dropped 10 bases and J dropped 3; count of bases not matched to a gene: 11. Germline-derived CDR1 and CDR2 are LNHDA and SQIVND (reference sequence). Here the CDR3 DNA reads TGTGCCACCCCGGATGGAGCGGGGGGGGAAGAGACCCAGTACTTC. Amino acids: CATPDGAGGEETQYF.

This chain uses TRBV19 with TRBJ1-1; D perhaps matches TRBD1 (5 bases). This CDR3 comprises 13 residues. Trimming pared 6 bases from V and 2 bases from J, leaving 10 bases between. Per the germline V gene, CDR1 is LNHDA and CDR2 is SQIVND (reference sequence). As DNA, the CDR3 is TGTGCCAGTAGGAATACAGGTAACACTGAAGCTTTCTTT. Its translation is CASRNTGNTEAFF.